This T cell receptor beta chain was profiled in a study of T cell responses to AZD1222 COVID-19 vaccine (dated by TCRdb to about 2021). Some background on the complete study: AZD1222 recipients with second doses at about 4 weeks or about 12 weeks were pooled, because spike-specific TCR depth and breadth did not differ between schedules. TCR sequencing covered 233 trial participants: nearly 210 given two doses of AZD1222 and around 26 given two doses of MenACWY control vaccine. Enrollment into the trials was organized by age into subgroups of 18-55, 56-69 and 70-plus years, and those subgroups contained roughly 150, 30 and 60 TCR-sequenced participants, respectively. Broad study findings and their caveats: Reportedly, close to half of the unique spike-specific TCRs recognized epitopes lying outside the regions that are mutated in the B.1.351 and B.1.1.7 variants. Conclusions about previously exposed vaccinees are limited, since just five to seven AZD1222 recipients were seropositive for SARS-CoV-2 at baseline. A significant rise in spike-specific TCR breadth and depth was observed after two AZD1222 doses relative to day 0 and relative to MenACWY recipients. In the small 56-69-year group, the increase in depth fell short of significance, most likely because of low power. The vaccine-associated CD4 TCRs covered the entire spike protein, and the dominant responses fell in regions 160-218 and 743-854. Participants were mostly white British, with more females than males. The authors suggested clonal diversity may have been underestimated. No day 14 peak-response samples were available, so repertoires were characterized only after the peak T cell response.

This clone appeared once. Its antigen specificity is not known. Base qualities are not provided; no much larger clone lies one nucleotide away. CDR1 and CDR2, looked up from the germline V gene (reference sequence), are SEHNR and FQNEAQ. Its CDR3 holds 14 amino acids, cysteine through phenylalanine. CDR3 DNA only is kept here, 42 bases in frame from base 1. The germline ends are 17 bases apart after V is trimmed by 5 bases and J by 7 bases. The time point tag for this specimen amounts to: baseline before first vaccination. Vaccinee samples were obtained from the UK trials COV001 and COV002, which included a single-blind randomized controlled phase 2/3 trial of AZD1222 (ChAdOx1 nCoV-19) in healthy adults. For TCRbeta chain sequencing, PBMC samples from trial participants were taken at day 0 and at day 28 after the second dose. The CDR3 regions of human TCRbeta chains were analyzed by immunosequencing. The study's own analysis went as follows. Repertoire TCRs were checked for matches against a reference library of SARS-CoV-2-specific TCRs that had been generated using the MIRA antigen-specificity platform. Breadth was defined as the fraction of unique TCRs that were SARS-CoV-2-associated, and depth was defined as the fraction of total T cells that were SARS-CoV-2-associated. Using the MIRA data, each spike-specific TCR was mapped to the spike region that the TCR reacts to and placed in a CD4 or CD8 class. Log10-transformed breadth and depth values were compared by one-way ANOVA with Sidak's multiple comparisons tests. Here the immuneACCESS table is served through TCRdb, limited to in-frame sequences with V and J called. Missing clones are a known gap in these copies; in checked studies unresolved V genes cover under half, and the rest lacks a known reason. That table supplies the V and J calls and clone size; D and trimming were determined from the DNA. For this sample there are over 150,000 clones; just over 90% appear just once. The ten largest clones add up to 1.5% of the sample.

The chain joins TRBV7-9 to TRBJ1-2; matching of 6 bases hints at TRBD1 as the D gene. The input for sequencing was peripheral blood, taken on day 0 of AZD1222 vaccination. This receptor was obtained from an adult in good health. CDR3 reads: CASSKVIQGGGYTF. The DNA sequence reads TGTGCCAGCAGCAAAGTAATACAGGGCGGTGGCTACACCTTC.